The clone carrying this T cell receptor beta chain was counted ten times or more. CDR3 length: 16 amino acids. Unmatched junction bases numbered 6, after V lost 2 bases and J lost 2 bases. Germline loops: CDR1 SGHRS, CDR2 YFSETQ. This sample's time point: before trial treatment. The sample belongs to a study of low-dose radiotherapy and immunotherapy resistance in tumors. Study overall: Each patient took aspirin at a dose of 300 mg by mouth once daily over the course of four cycles, with dosing beginning on cycle 1 day 1. With TRAV- and TRBV-specific primers, first-strand cDNA was made, covering the alpha and beta chains.

With a constant-region primer and a V-primer adapter, TCRs were subjected to approximately 21 PCR cycles of amplification. MiXCR, applied by TCRdb to the reads, yields one record per CDR3 protein. The repertoire consists of about 46,000 distinct CDR3 sequences, with approximately 12% occurring once and the leading ten covering 6.2%. The sequencing used PBMCs, collected before treatment. The clonotype originates from a female donor with ovarian cancer. The V gene is TRBV5-1, the J gene TRBJ2-7; TRBD2 matches at 11 bases. CDR3 residues: CASSFLAGGQAYEQYF. The CDR3 DNA reads TGCGCCAGCAGCTTCTTAGCGGGAGGGCAAGCCTACGAGCAGTACTTC.